The following is a T cell receptor (beta chain) sequence with its context. These data belong to a study of blood T cell repertoires in COVID-19. About the study: The analysed material was cDNA or gDNA that came from T cells, B-cell-depleted T cells, or PBMCs.

Trimming removed 8 bases from V and 5 bases from J; junction bases left unmatched: 10. This CDR3 is 14 amino acids long. Germline CDR1 is MNHEY and CDR2 is SMNVEV (reference sequence). The method was immunoSEQ multiplex PCR; TCRdb's version includes in-frame clones alone and lacks a portion of them. Of some 270,000 clones in the sample, around 86% were seen once. Cohort assignment relied on participant-reported clinical history. Cohort 3 recovery required two negative PCRs, clearance, or symptom resolution. The genes are TRBV27 and TRBJ1-2; 8 bases agree with TRBD1. The clonotype originates from a middle-aged woman who had recovered from COVID-19. The sequenced sample consisted of PBMCs or T cells enriched from blood (not recorded which). CDR3 DNA sequence: TGTGCCAGCCGGTCCAGGGGGCAAGGGTATGGCTACACCTTC. Translation: CASRSRGQGYGYTF.